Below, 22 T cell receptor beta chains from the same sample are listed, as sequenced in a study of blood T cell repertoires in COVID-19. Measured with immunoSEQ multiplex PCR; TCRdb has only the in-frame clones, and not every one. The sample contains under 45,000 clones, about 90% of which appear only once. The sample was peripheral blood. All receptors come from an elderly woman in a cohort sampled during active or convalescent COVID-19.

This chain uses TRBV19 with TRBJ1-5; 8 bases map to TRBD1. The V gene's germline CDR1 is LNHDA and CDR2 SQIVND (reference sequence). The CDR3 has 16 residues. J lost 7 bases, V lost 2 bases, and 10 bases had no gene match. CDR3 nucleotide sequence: TGTGCCAGTAGTATACTCGGGCAGGGGGCTCGGCAGCCCCAGCATTTT. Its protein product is CASSILGQGARQPQHF.

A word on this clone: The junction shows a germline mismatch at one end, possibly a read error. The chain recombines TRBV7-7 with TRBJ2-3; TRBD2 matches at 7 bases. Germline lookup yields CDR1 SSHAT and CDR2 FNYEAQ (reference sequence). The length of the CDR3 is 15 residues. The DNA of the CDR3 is TGTGCTAGCAGCCCCGGGGGTAGCGGGACAGATACGCAGTATTTT. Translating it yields CASSPGGSGTDTQYF.

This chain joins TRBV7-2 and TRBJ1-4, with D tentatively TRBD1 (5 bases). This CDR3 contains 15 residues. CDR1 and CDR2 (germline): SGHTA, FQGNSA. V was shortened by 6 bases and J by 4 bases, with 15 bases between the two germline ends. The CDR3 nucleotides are TGTGCCAGCAGGGGGGGGAATGCCTATAATGAAAAACTGTTTTTT. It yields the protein CASRGGNAYNEKLFF. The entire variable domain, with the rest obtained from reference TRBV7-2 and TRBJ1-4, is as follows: GAGVSQSPSNKVTEKGKDVELRCDPISGHTALYWYRQSLGQGLEFLIYFQGNSAPDKSGLPSDRFSAERTGGSVSTLTIQRTQQEDSAVYLCASRGGNAYNEKLFFGSGTQLSVL.

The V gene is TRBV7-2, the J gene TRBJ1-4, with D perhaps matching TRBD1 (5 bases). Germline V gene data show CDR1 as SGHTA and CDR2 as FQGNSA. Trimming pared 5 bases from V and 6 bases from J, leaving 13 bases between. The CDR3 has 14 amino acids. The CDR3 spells CASSTGGTDEKLFF. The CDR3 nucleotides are TGTGCCAGCAGCACCGGGGGGACCGATGAAAAACTGTTTTTT. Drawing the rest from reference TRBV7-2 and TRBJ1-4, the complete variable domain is GAGVSQSPSNKVTEKGKDVELRCDPISGHTALYWYRQSLGQGLEFLIYFQGNSAPDKSGLPSDRFSAERTGGSVSTLTIQRTQQEDSAVYLCASSTGGTDEKLFFGSGTQLSVL.

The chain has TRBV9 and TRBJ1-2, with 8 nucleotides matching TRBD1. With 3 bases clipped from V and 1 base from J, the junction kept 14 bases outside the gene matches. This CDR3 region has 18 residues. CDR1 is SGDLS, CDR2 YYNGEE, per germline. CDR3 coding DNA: TGTGCCAGCAGCGGAAAACGGGACAGGATTGGGTATAACTATGGCTACACCTTC. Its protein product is CASSGKRDRIGYNYGYTF.

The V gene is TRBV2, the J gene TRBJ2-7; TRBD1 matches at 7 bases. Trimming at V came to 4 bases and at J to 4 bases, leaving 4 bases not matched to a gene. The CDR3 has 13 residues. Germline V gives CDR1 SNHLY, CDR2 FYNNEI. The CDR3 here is CASSGTGLYEQYF. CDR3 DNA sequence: TGTGCCAGCAGTGGGACAGGACTGTACGAGCAGTACTTC.

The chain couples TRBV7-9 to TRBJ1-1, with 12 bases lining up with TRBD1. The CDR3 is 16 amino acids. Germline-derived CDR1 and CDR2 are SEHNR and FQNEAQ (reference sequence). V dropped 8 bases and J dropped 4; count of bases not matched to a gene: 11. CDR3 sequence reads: CASYPGQGAPGTEAFF. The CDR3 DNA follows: TGTGCCAGCTATCCGGGACAGGGGGCGCCGGGCACTGAAGCTTTCTTT. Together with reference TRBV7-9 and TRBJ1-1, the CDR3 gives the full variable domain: DTGVSQNPRHKITKRGQNVTFRCDPISEHNRLYWYRQTLGQGPEFLTYFQNEAQLEKSRLLSDRFSAERPKGSFSTLEIQRTEQGDSAMYLCASYPGQGAPGTEAFFGQGTRLTVV.

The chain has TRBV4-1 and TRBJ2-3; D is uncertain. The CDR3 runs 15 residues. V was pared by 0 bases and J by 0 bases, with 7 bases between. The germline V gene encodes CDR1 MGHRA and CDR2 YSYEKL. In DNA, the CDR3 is TGCGCCAGCAGCCAAGACCCAGTAAGCACAGATACGCAGTATTTT. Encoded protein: CASSQDPVSTDTQYF.

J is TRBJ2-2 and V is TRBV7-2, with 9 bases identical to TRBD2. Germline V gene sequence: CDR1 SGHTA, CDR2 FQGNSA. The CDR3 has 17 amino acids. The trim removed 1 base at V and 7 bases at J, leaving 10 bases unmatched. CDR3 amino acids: CASSLVGGRAFIGELFF. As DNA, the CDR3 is TGTGCCAGCAGCTTAGTCGGCGGGAGGGCTTTCATCGGGGAGCTGTTTTTT.

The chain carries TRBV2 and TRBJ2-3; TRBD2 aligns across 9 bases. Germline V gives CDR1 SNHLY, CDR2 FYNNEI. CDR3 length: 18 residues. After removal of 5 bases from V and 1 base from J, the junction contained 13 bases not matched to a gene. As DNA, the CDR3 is TGTGCCAGCAGTAGAGCCCCGTGGAGCGGGGGGCGCACAGATACGCAGTATTTT. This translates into CASSRAPWSGGRTDTQYF.

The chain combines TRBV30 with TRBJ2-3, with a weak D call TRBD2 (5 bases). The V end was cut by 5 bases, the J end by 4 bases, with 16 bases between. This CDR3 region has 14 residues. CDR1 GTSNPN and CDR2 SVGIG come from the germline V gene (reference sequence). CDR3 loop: CAWAPGVAADTQYF. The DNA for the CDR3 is TGTGCCTGGGCACCCGGGGTAGCCGCAGATACGCAGTATTTT.

The CDR3: CASSWRGYRNQPQHF. The CDR3 DNA sequence: TGTGCCAGCAGCTGGCGGGGGTATCGCAATCAGCCCCAGCATTTT. V usage is TRBV5-8 and J usage is TRBJ1-5, with a weak D call TRBD1 (5 bases). In germline, CDR1 is SGHTS, CDR2 YDEGEE. Trimming left V 3 bases short and J 2 bases short, with 12 bases between. The CDR3 is 15 amino acids.

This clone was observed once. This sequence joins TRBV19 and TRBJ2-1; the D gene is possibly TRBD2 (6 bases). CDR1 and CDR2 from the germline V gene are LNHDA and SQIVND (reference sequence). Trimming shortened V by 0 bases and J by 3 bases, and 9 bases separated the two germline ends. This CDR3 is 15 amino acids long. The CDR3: CASSIELGGYNEQFF. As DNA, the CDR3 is TGTGCCAGTAGTATAGAGTTGGGGGGCTACAATGAGCAGTTCTTC.

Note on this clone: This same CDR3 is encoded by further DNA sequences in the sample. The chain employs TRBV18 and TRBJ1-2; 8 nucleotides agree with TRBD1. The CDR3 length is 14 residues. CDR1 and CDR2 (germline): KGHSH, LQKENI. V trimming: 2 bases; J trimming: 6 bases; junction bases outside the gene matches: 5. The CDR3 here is CASSPSAGGDGYTF. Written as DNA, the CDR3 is TGTGCCAGCTCACCATCGGCAGGGGGCGATGGCTACACCTTC.

This CDR3 is CASSLPPLAGLNEQFF. CDR3 coding DNA: TGTGCCAGCAGCTTGCCCCCACTAGCGGGGCTCAATGAGCAGTTCTTC. This rearrangement joins TRBV5-4 to TRBJ2-1, with 10 bases matching TRBD2. CDR1 and CDR2 (germline): SGHNT, YYREEE (reference sequence). The junction had 7 bases not matched to a gene; V was cut back by 1 base and J by 6 bases. This CDR3 has 16 amino acids. The full variable domain, rest sourced from reference TRBV5-4 and TRBJ2-1, is ETGVTQSPTHLIKTRGQQVTLRCSSQSGHNTVSWYQQALGQGPQFIFQYYREEENGRGNFPPRFSGLQFPNYSSELNVNALELDDSALYLCASSLPPLAGLNEQFFGPGTRLTVL.

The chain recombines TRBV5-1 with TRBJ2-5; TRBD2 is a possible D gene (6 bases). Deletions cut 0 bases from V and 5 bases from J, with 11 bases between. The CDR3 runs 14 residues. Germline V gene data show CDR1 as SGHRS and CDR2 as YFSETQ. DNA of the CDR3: TGCGCCAGCAGCTTGGAACGGGGGTCCGAGACCCAGTACTTC. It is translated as CASSLERGSETQYF. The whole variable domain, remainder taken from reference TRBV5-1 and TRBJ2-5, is KAGVTQTPRYLIKTRGQQVTLSCSPISGHRSVSWYQQTPGQGLQFLFEYFSETQRNKGNFPGRFSGRQFSNSRSEMNVSTLELGDSALYLCASSLERGSETQYFGPGTRLLVL.

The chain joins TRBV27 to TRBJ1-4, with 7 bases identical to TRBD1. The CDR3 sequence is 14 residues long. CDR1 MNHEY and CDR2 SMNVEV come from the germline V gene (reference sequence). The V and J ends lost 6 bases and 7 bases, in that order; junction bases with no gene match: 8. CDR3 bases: TGTGCCAGCAGAGCTGGGACAGCATTTGAAAAACTGTTTTTT. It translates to CASRAGTAFEKLFF.

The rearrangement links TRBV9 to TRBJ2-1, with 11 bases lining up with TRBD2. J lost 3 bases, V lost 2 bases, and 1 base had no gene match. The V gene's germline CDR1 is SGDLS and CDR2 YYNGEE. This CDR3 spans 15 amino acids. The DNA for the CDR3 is TGTGCCAGCAGCGTCGGGACTAGCGGCTACAATGAGCAGTTCTTC. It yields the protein CASSVGTSGYNEQFF.

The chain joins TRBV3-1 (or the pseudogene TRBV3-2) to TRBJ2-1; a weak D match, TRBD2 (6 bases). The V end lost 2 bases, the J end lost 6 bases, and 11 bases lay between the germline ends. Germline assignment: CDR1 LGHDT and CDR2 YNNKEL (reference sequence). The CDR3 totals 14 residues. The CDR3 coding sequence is TGTGCCAGCAGCCAAAACGTGGGGGGCAATGAGCAGTTCTTC. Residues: CASSQNVGGNEQFF.

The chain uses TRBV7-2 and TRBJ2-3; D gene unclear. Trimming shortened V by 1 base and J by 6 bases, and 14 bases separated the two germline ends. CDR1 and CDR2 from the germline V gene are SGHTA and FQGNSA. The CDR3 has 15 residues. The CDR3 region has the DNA TGTGCCAGCAGCTTAGTACGGAGCCGGGTGGATACGCAGTATTTT. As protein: CASSLVRSRVDTQYF.

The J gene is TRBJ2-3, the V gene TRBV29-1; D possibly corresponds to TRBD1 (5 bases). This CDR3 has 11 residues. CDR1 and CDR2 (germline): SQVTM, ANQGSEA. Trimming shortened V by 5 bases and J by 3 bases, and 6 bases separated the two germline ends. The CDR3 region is CSVYRTDTQYF. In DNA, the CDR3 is TGCAGCGTTTACAGGACAGATACGCAGTATTTT.

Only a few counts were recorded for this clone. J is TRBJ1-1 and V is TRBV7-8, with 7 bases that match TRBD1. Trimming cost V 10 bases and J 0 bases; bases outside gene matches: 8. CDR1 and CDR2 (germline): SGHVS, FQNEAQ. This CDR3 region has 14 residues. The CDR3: CATRQGPMNTEAFF. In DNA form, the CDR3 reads TGTGCCACACGACAGGGTCCCATGAACACTGAAGCTTTCTTT.